The clone carrying this T cell receptor beta chain was seen a handful of times. Its specificity is not known. TCRdb reprocessed the reads with MiXCR, giving one entry per CDR3 protein. The repertoire holds 150,000 to 200,000 distinct CDR3 sequences, with about 28% as singletons. This sample is drawn from a study of T cell repertoires in cytomegalovirus infection. For the study at large: TCR beta signatures that were public indicated CMV infection and matching HLA type.

Findings and caveats of the study: What dominated the ex vivo response were HLA-C-restricted CMV-specific TCR beta clonotypes.

Sample: PBMCs. This sequence was found in a human donor in good health (CMV status not recorded). Some clones in this sample may be carry-over from other donors' samples.

CDR3 region: CASSDPRGADDTQYF. The CDR3 nucleotides are TGTGCCAGCAGTGACCCCCGGGGGGCAGACGATACGCAGTATTTT. The rearrangement links TRBV2 to TRBJ2-3, with TRBD2 as a possible D gene (7 bases). CDR3 length: 15 amino acids. V lost 3 bases to trimming and J lost 6 bases, with 16 bases between them. Germline CDR1 and CDR2: SNHLY and FYNNEI.